This entry is about one T cell receptor beta chain. This sample stems from a study of blood T cells in healthy people across ages. Then a second PCR, running roughly 7 to 12 cycles, was carried out with a sample-barcoded 5' primer and a J-beta primer mix. Each CDR3 protein is one row after TCRdb ran MiXCR on the 5' RACE reads. The sample carries roughly 1 million distinct CDR3 sequences, about 23% recorded once. This CDR3 has 16 amino acids. With V trimmed by 5 bases and J by 7 bases, 11 bases remained unmatched. The germline V gene encodes CDR1 SGHDT and CDR2 YYEEEE. The same data also went into a second study, on T cells of mothers and their children.

V is TRBV5-6 and J is TRBJ2-1, with 11 nucleotides matching TRBD2. This TCR was recovered from a girl under 10 years old in good health. The specimen sequenced was blood. The CDR3 protein is CASSSSILAGENEQFF. CDR3 nucleotide sequence: TGTGCCAGCAGTTCCTCCATACTAGCGGGGGAGAATGAGCAGTTCTTC.